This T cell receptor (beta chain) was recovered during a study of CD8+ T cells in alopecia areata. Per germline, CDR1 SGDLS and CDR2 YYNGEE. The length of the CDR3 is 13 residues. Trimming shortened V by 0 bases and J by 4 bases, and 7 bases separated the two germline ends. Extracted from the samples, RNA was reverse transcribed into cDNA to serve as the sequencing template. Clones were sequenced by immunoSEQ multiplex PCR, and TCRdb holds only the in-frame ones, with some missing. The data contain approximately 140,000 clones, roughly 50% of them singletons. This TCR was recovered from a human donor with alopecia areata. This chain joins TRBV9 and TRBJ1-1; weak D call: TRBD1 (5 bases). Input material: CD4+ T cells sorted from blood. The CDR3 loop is CASSVGRGTEAFF. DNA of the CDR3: TGTGCCAGCAGCGTAGGAAGGGGCACTGAAGCTTTCTTT.